This paragraph covers one T cell receptor (beta chain) sequence. Its specific antigen is unknown. No base quality information exists; no much larger clone differs at one position. The roughly 39 donors, aged about 6 to 100 years, were systemically healthy Caucasian individuals from Russia. Ten milliliters of peripheral blood were drawn from each donor into EDTA-treated Vacutainer tubes. Ficoll-Paque density-gradient centrifugation was used to isolate PBMCs, with at least 6.5 million per sample. Trizol reagent was used to extract total RNA from PBMCs, with at least 5.5 micrograms per sample. Naive CD45RAhigh/CD27high T cell percentages were measured by flow cytometry on a PBMC aliquot from every donor. The library was produced with 5' RACE. Sequencing relied on an Illumina HiSeq 2500. A second roughly 7 to 11 cycle PCR used a sample-barcoded 5' primer and a J-beta primer mix. A unique molecular identifier was introduced onto each TCR beta cDNA molecule by a template-switch 5' adaptor carrying 12 random nucleotides. Each sample yielded at least 2.5 million CDR3-containing paired-end reads. All of the RNA was converted into first-strand cDNA using the Mint cDNA synthesis kit, with a TRBC-specific oligonucleotide serving as the primer. All cDNA was treated with uracil-DNA glycosylase and then went through a first 18-cycle PCR with the universal primers M1SS and BC2_uni_R. The authors processed their data as follows. Normalization of each sample was performed by random selection of 1 million high-quality reads, each carrying a distinct molecular identifier. Instead of being binned into consensus sequences, reads with shared molecular identifiers were discarded. MiTCR, with a Q25 quality threshold and the strictest error-elimination algorithm, was used for CDR3 identification, clonotype clustering and error correction. A nonparametric unseen species model using Euler transformation provided a lower-bound estimate of total TCR beta diversity. In-frame beta chains were kept once TCRdb had trimmed the public reads at Q25 with fastp and called clones with MiXCR. One record per CDR3 amino acid sequence lists the most common genes and DNA. TCRdb assigned the V and J calls; the authors' analysis was not used. The sample profile shows 850,000 to 950,000 distinct CDR3 sequences; around 28% of them were found once. 15% to 20% of the sample is held by the ten biggest clonotypes.

Here V drops 6 bases and J drops 5 bases, and the junction holds 6 bases not matched to any gene. Reading from cysteine to phenylalanine, the CDR3 counts 14 amino acids. Only CDR3 DNA is held: 42 bases, read in frame from base 1. The data belong to a study of blood T cells in healthy people across ages (dated by TCRdb to 2013 to 2016). With respect to the entire study: Template switching captured roughly one uniquely barcoded TCR beta cDNA molecule per two T cells in model experiments. To track age-related changes in TCR beta repertoire diversity, the study relied on deep sequencing normalized with unique cDNA molecular identifiers. The donors were split into four age groups: young (average about 16 years), middle-aged (39), aged (more than 60) and long-lived (approximately 89). Donors of different ages were randomly distributed across sequencing lanes to avoid experimental bias. For two donors (one aged 18 to 30 and one aged 80 or older), the study analyzed two additional independent replicas of 1 million unique cDNA reads from the same blood draw. General conclusions and limits of the study: There was a strong correlation between observed TCR beta diversity and the percentage of naive T cells measured by flow cytometry. Observed TCR beta diversity per million T cells fell roughly linearly with age, and a significant reduction was already apparent by age roughly 40. Estimates of total diversity from one million sequenced T cells were regarded as lower bounds and underestimates. Since profiling was done on bulk unsorted PBMCs, naive and antigen-experienced compartments could not be conclusively compared. Because donor CMV infection status was unknown, age-related changes in expanded clonotypes were potentially confounded. Compared with the aged group, more naive CD4+ T cells, fewer expanded clones and increased TCR diversity were shown by the long-lived group, suggesting age selection.

The chain was built from TRBV12-3 or TRBV12-4 and TRBJ2-7, with 11 bases matching TRBD2. This TCR was sampled from a woman of 80 years or more in good health. Sample: blood. DNA sequence: TGTGCCAGCAGCCAACTAGCGGGAGTCCACGAGCAGTACTTC. The translation is CASSQLAGVHEQYF.